This TCR beta chain appears in the sequencing data of a study of T cells after yellow fever vaccination. Study-level information: SMART-Seq v4 Ultra Low Input served to prepare low-cell-number fractions. General study points: High-abundance clonotypes from the bulk population could contaminate FACS-sorted repertoires.

TCRdb passed the 5' RACE reads through MiXCR, listing each CDR3 protein once. The table includes some 240,000 distinct CDR3 sequences, roughly 3.7% detected once. This clonotype showed up many times. Its specificity is not known. This TCR was recovered from a man aged 18 to 35 who received the YFV17D yellow fever vaccine. The sample consisted of PBMCs, taken 15 days after the yellow fever booster vaccination.

The chain's CDR3 is CSADQGFWPYEQYF. DNA for the CDR3: TGCAGTGCAGATCAGGGTTTTTGGCCCTACGAGCAGTACTTC. The chain recombines TRBV20-1 with TRBJ2-7, with D tentatively TRBD1 (5 bases). V shed 6 bases and J shed 2 bases, with 17 bases lying between them. The CDR3 runs 14 residues. CDR1 and CDR2 (germline): DFQATT, SNEGSKA (reference sequence).